This entry features one T cell receptor (beta chain) sequence. The sample originates from a study of blood T cell repertoires in COVID-19. Background on the study: Spain, Italy and the United States supplied samples that represented acute and convalescent COVID-19.

Per the original methods: Amplified reference gene primers provided the basis for estimating nucleated cell counts. The repertoire was sequenced with immunoSEQ multiplex PCR; TCRdb's copy has only in-frame clones and lacks some. V, J and clone size are those of that table, while D and trimming were read from the DNA. The sample lists just over 300,000 clones, about 91% occurring once. Germline V gene lookup returns CDR1 MNHEY and CDR2 SMNVEV (reference sequence). The CDR3 length is 15 residues. V lost 0 bases, J lost 7 bases, and 7 bases stayed unmatched. The sample consisted of PBMCs or T cells enriched from blood (not recorded which). The source of this sequence is a woman between 40 and 50 years old who had recovered from COVID-19. V and J are TRBV27 and TRBJ2-5, with TRBD1 matching 8 bases. The CDR3: CASSLSQGADGTQYF. The CDR3, as DNA: TGTGCCAGCAGTTTATCCCAGGGGGCGGATGGGACCCAGTACTTC.